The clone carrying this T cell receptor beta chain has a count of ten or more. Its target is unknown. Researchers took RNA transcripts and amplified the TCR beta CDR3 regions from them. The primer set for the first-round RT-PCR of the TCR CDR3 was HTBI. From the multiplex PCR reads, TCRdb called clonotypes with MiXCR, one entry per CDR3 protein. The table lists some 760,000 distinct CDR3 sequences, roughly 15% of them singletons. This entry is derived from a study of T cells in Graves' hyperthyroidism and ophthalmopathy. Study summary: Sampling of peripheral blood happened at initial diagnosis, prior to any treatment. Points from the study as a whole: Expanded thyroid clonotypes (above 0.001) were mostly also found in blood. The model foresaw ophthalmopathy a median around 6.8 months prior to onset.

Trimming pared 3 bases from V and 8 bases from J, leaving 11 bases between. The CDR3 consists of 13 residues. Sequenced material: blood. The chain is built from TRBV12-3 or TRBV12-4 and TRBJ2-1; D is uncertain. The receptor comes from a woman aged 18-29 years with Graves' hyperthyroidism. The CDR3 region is CASSLSSGHEQFF. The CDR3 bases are TGTGCCAGCAGTTTGAGCTCCGGGCATGAGCAGTTCTTC.